A selection of T cell receptor beta chains follows, all from one sample in a study of T-cell reconstitution after alpha-beta-depleted transplantation in children. Via MiXCR, TCRdb re-called the PCR reads, giving one row per CDR3 protein. The sample lists around 960,000 distinct CDR3 sequences, roughly 29% occurring once. The sample consisted of PBMCs, mostly from graft donor cells, taken 360 days after TCRalphabeta/CD19-depleted stem cell transplant. Receptors originate from a boy in the first two years of life who had a stem cell transplant for SCID, so the T cells may come from the graft donor. The CDR3 runs from the conserved cysteine through the conserved F or W. The D gene is left open where the match is weak. Clone sizes are given selectively: once, few, many, or a class where the clone is expanded.

V: TRBV5-1
J: TRBJ2-1
D: -
size: -
DNA: TGCGCCAGCAGCTTGACACCGACAAACGATGAGCAGTTCTTC
CDR3: CASSLTPTNDEQFF

V: TRBV12-3/TRBV12-4
J: TRBJ1-1
D: TRBD1
size: few
DNA: TGTGCCAGCAGCCCCGGACAGGGGGGTACCACTGAAGCTTTCTTT
CDR3: CASSPGQGGTTEAFF

V: TRBV20-1
J: TRBJ1-2
D: -
size: -
DNA: TGCAGTGGCTCCGGGACACAACTCTATGGCTACACCTTC
CDR3: CSGSGTQLYGYTF

V: TRBV12-3/TRBV12-4
J: TRBJ2-2
D: -
size: -
DNA: TGTGCCAGCAGTTTATCCAGGGGGGCCGGGGAGCTGTTTTTT
CDR3: CASSLSRGAGELFF

V: TRBV6-2/TRBV6-3
J: TRBJ2-7
D: TRBD1
size: -
DNA: TGTGCCAGCAAACCAGGACAGGGGGCTTACGAGCAGTACTTC
CDR3: CASKPGQGAYEQYF

V: TRBV6-1
J: TRBJ2-7
D: -
size: few
DNA: TGTGCCAGCCTGCAGGGCCTTAGCTCCTACGAGCAGTACTTC
CDR3: CASLQGLSSYEQYF

V: TRBV29-1
J: TRBJ1-4
D: -
size: few
DNA: TGCAGCGTTGTGGGGGCCACTAATGAAAAACTGTTTTTT
CDR3: CSVVGATNEKLFF

V: TRBV5-5
J: TRBJ1-1
D: -
size: -
DNA: TGTGCCAGCAGCGAAACAGCTGAAGCTTTCTTT
CDR3: CASSETAEAFF

V: TRBV7-3
J: TRBJ2-1
D: TRBD1
size: -
DNA: TGTGCCAGCAGCCCAGGGACAGGGGGCTATACCTACAATGAGCAGTTCTTC
CDR3: CASSPGTGGYTYNEQFF

V: TRBV25-1
J: TRBJ2-7
D: -
size: -
DNA: TGTGCCAGCAGTGAATGGCGGGACTTATACTACGAGCAGTACTTC
CDR3: CASSEWRDLYYEQYF

V: TRBV5-1
J: TRBJ2-7
D: -
size: few
DNA: TGCGCCAGCAGCTTGGCGGCCTACTCCTACGAGCAGTACTTC
CDR3: CASSLAAYSYEQYF

V: TRBV4-3
J: TRBJ2-1
D: -
size: -
DNA: TGCGCCAGCAGCCAGATCGGGGGGCTTTTAACCTACAATGAGCAGTTCTTC
CDR3: CASSQIGGLLTYNEQFF

V: TRBV7-8
J: TRBJ2-5
D: -
size: -
DNA: TGTGCCAGCAGCCTAGGGCCCGTCCGCCCGATCCAAGAGACCCAGTACTTC
CDR3: CASSLGPVRPIQETQYF

V: TRBV6-1
J: TRBJ1-2
D: -
size: -
DNA: TGTGCCAGCAGTATGACAGGACTTGAATACGGCTACACCTTC
CDR3: CASSMTGLEYGYTF

V: TRBV5-1
J: TRBJ2-3
D: -
size: -
DNA: TGCGCCAGCAGCCCGATAGGGCACAACACAGATACGCAGTATTTT
CDR3: CASSPIGHNTDTQYF

V: TRBV4-2
J: TRBJ1-6
D: -
size: -
DNA: TGTGCCAGCAGCCAAGATGGGGGGGACGCCCGCTGGCCCCTCCACTTT
CDR3: CASSQDGGDARWPLHF

V: TRBV7-8
J: TRBJ2-1
D: -
size: -
DNA: TGTGCCAGCAGCTTAGTGGGTAACCATGAGCAGTTCTTC
CDR3: CASSLVGNHEQFF

V: TRBV6-1
J: TRBJ1-2
D: -
size: few
DNA: TGTGCCAGCAGCCAGAACGACAGGCCCCATATTTATGGCTACACCTTC
CDR3: CASSQNDRPHIYGYTF

V: TRBV20-1
J: TRBJ2-1
D: TRBD2
size: -
DNA: TGCAGTGCCCTTAGCGGGGACTCCTACAATGAGCAGTTCTTC
CDR3: CSALSGDSYNEQFF

V: TRBV12-3/TRBV12-4
J: TRBJ2-2
D: -
size: few
DNA: TGTGCCAGCAGTACCTACGGAAAGAACACCGGGGAGCTGTTTTTT
CDR3: CASSTYGKNTGELFF

V: TRBV10-3
J: TRBJ2-7
D: -
size: -
DNA: TGTGCCATCAGTGAGGCTCTCAAATGGGACGAGCAGTACTTC
CDR3: CAISEALKWDEQYF

V: TRBV20-1
J: TRBJ1-1
D: -
size: -
DNA: TGCAGTGCTAGAGATCAGTCTAACACTGAAGCTTTCTTT
CDR3: CSARDQSNTEAFF

V: TRBV2
J: TRBJ2-2
D: -
size: -
DNA: TGTGCCAGCACAAGCCTCTACACCGGGGAGCTGTTTTTT
CDR3: CASTSLYTGELFF

V: TRBV12-3/TRBV12-4
J: TRBJ2-4
D: -
size: few
DNA: TGTGCCAGCAGTTCCCCCGGAGGGACCAAAAACATTCAGTACTTC
CDR3: CASSSPGGTKNIQYF

V: TRBV4-1
J: TRBJ2-2
D: TRBD2
size: -
DNA: TGCGCCAGCAGCCCCACAGAGCGGGGGGCGAACACCGGGGAGCTGTTTTTT
CDR3: CASSPTERGANTGELFF

V: TRBV3-1
J: TRBJ2-5
D: TRBD2
size: -
DNA: TGTGCCAGCTGTCCCACCCCGGGACTGGGTAGCGGGGGTCGGAAGACCCAGTACTTC
CDR3: CASCPTPGLGSGGRKTQYF

V: TRBV12-3/TRBV12-4
J: TRBJ1-1
D: TRBD1
size: once
DNA: TGTGCCAGCAGTTGGGGGGACAGTCCCTCTGAAGCTTTCTTT
CDR3: CASSWGDSPSEAFF

V: TRBV12-3/TRBV12-4
J: TRBJ2-5
D: -
size: -
DNA: TGTGCCAGCAGGAACCGCCCTCAAGAGACCCAGTACTTC
CDR3: CASRNRPQETQYF

V: TRBV6-1
J: TRBJ2-2
D: TRBD1
size: few
DNA: TGTGCCAGCACTGGGACAGGGTGGGCCGGGGAGCTGTTTTTT
CDR3: CASTGTGWAGELFF

V: TRBV4-1
J: TRBJ2-1
D: -
size: -
DNA: TGCGCCAGCAGCCAGTCCCAGACTTCCAGCTCCTACAATGAGCAGTTCTTC
CDR3: CASSQSQTSSSYNEQFF

V: TRBV5-1
J: TRBJ1-1
D: -
size: few
DNA: TGCGCCAGCAGCTTGGTTGGGTTGACGGCTTTCTTT
CDR3: CASSLVGLTAFF

V: TRBV12-3/TRBV12-4
J: TRBJ2-7
D: TRBD2
size: -
DNA: TGTGCCAGCAGGCCATCTAGCGGGGGGGCGATGTACGAGCAGTACTTC
CDR3: CASRPSSGGAMYEQYF

V: TRBV18
J: TRBJ1-2
D: -
size: few
DNA: TGTGCCAGCTCACCGCAGGGACGAGATGGCTACACCTTC
CDR3: CASSPQGRDGYTF

V: TRBV29-1
J: TRBJ1-1
D: TRBD1
size: few
DNA: TGCAGCGTAGAGGGACAGCTAATGAACACTGAAGCTTTCTTT
CDR3: CSVEGQLMNTEAFF

V: TRBV4-2
J: TRBJ1-1
D: -
size: few
DNA: TGTGCCAGCAGCCAAGCCGGGGGAGCTTTCTTT
CDR3: CASSQAGGAFF

V: TRBV20-1
J: TRBJ2-7
D: -
size: -
DNA: TGCAGTGCTAGTCTTATCTCCTACGAGCAGTACTTC
CDR3: CSASLISYEQYF

V: TRBV10-3
J: TRBJ2-5
D: TRBD2
size: few
DNA: TGTGCCATCAGTGCTGGCGGGGGGGCCTGGGAGACCCAGTACTTC
CDR3: CAISAGGGAWETQYF

V: TRBV7-2
J: TRBJ2-5
D: -
size: -
DNA: TGTGCCAGCAGCAGTTCGGTTTTGGAGACCCAGTACTTC
CDR3: CASSSSVLETQYF

V: TRBV29-1
J: TRBJ2-7
D: -
size: few
DNA: TGCAGCGGTGGGGGAGACGAGCAGTACTTC
CDR3: CSGGGDEQYF

V: TRBV20-1
J: TRBJ1-1
D: -
size: few
DNA: TGCAGTGCTAGGGGCCGCCCGAACACTGAAGCTTTCTTT
CDR3: CSARGRPNTEAFF

V: TRBV5-1
J: TRBJ2-7
D: -
size: -
DNA: TGCGCCAGCAGCTTGGGATCTACTGACGAGCAGTACTTC
CDR3: CASSLGSTDEQYF

V: TRBV20-1
J: TRBJ2-2
D: -
size: many
DNA: TGCAGTGCTTTAGATGCGGCAGGGCGTGGCGGGGAGCTGTTTTTT
CDR3: CSALDAAGRGGELFF

V: TRBV12-3/TRBV12-4
J: TRBJ2-3
D: -
size: few
DNA: TGTGCCAGCAGTTTACGGGTCGGTTGGGGCGCAGATACGCAGTATTTT
CDR3: CASSLRVGWGADTQYF

V: TRBV11-2
J: TRBJ1-1
D: -
size: -
DNA: TGTGCCAGCAGCTTAGTAGGGGGTTCGGGGAACACTGAAGCTTTCTTT
CDR3: CASSLVGGSGNTEAFF

V: TRBV28
J: TRBJ1-6
D: TRBD1
size: -
DNA: TGTGCCAGCAGTCCCTGGGACAGGGACGGATCACCCCTCCACTTT
CDR3: CASSPWDRDGSPLHF

V: TRBV24-1
J: TRBJ2-1
D: TRBD2
size: -
DNA: TGTGCCACCAGTGATTCTCGACTAGCTTCCCCGGCACGTTCCTACAATGAGCAGTTCTTC
CDR3: CATSDSRLASPARSYNEQFF

V: TRBV4-1
J: TRBJ2-1
D: -
size: -
DNA: TGCGCCAGCAGCCGAAACCAGGGGGGGGCCTACAATGAGCAGTTCTTC
CDR3: CASSRNQGGAYNEQFF

V: TRBV5-1
J: TRBJ2-3
D: TRBD1
size: many
DNA: TGCGCCAGCAGCTTGGCGGGGACAGCCAATACGCAGTATTTT
CDR3: CASSLAGTANTQYF

V: TRBV5-1
J: TRBJ2-2
D: -
size: -
DNA: TGCGCCACCATGACGGGGACCGAGGGGGAGCTGTTTTTT
CDR3: CATMTGTEGELFF

V: TRBV4-2
J: TRBJ2-3
D: -
size: once
DNA: TGTGCCAGCAGCCAAGATTCGGGGTTATGGGGGGATACGCAGTATTTT
CDR3: CASSQDSGLWGDTQYF

V: TRBV4-2
J: TRBJ2-3
D: TRBD2
size: few
DNA: TGTGCCAGCAGCCAAGACGGGGCTAGCGGGTCAGATACGCAGTATTTT
CDR3: CASSQDGASGSDTQYF

V: TRBV18
J: TRBJ2-5
D: -
size: few
DNA: TGTGCCAGCTCACCACCTGTACGGAGGAGGCAAGAGACCCAGTACTTC
CDR3: CASSPPVRRRQETQYF

V: TRBV10-2
J: TRBJ2-7
D: -
size: few
DNA: TGCGCCAGCAGTGATTGGGGCCCAAGAACCTACGAGCAGTACTTC
CDR3: CASSDWGPRTYEQYF

V: TRBV6-6
J: TRBJ1-1
D: -
size: -
DNA: TGTGCCAGCAGTTACCGAACCACGGGGGAAGCTTTCTTT
CDR3: CASSYRTTGEAFF